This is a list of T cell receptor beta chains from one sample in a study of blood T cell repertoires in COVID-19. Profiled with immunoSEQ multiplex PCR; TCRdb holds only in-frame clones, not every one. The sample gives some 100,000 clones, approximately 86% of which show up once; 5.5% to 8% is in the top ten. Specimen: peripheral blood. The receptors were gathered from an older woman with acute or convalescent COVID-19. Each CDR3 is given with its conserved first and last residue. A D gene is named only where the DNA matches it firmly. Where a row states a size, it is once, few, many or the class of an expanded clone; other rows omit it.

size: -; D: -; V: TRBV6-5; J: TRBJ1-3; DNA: TGTGCCAGCACCAGCGGTCCCCCTGGAAACACCATATATTTT; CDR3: CASTSGPPGNTIYF
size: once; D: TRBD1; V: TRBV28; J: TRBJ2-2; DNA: TGTGCCAGCAGAACAGGGGGGCCCGGGGAGCTGTTTTTT; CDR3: CASRTGGPGELFF
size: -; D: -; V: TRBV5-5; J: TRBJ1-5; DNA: TGTGCCAGCAGCTACCTAAATCAGCCCCAGCATTTT; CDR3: CASSYLNQPQHF
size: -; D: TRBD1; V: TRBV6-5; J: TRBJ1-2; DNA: TGTGCCAGCAGGCTCCGGGACAGGAAGACTTATGGCTACACCTTC; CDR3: CASRLRDRKTYGYTF
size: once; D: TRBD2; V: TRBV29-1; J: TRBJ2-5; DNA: TGCAGCGTTGAAAGTGGGACTAGCGGGGTTGAGACCCAGTACTTC; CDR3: CSVESGTSGVETQYF
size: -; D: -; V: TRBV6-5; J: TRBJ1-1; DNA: TGTGCCAGCAGTTACTCCTCGGGGATTCTGAACACTGAAGCTTTCTTT; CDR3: CASSYSSGILNTEAFF
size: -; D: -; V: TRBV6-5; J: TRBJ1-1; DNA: TGTGCCAGCAGCACTCGGCGGGGTTCGGTTACTGAAGCTTTCTTT; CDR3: CASSTRRGSVTEAFF
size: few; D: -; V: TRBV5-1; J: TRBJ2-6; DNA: TGCGCCAGCAGCCCAGGCCCGACTGGGGCCAACGTCCTGACTTTC; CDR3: CASSPGPTGANVLTF
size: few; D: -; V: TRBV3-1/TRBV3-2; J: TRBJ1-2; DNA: TGTGCCAGCAGCCAAGGGCAGGGAAGAGCTAACTATGGCTACACCTTC; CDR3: CASSQGQGRANYGYTF
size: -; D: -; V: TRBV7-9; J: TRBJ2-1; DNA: TGTGCCAGCAGCTTAGTACAGAAAAATGAGCAGTTCTTC; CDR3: CASSLVQKNEQFF
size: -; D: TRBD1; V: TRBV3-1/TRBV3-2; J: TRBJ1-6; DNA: TGTGCCAGCAGTCACTTGGACAGGGCCTTTAATTCACCCCTCCACTTT; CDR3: CASSHLDRAFNSPLHF
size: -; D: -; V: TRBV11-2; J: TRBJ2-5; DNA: TGTGCCAGCAGCCGATATAAAGCGGAGACTAGAACCACTCCAGAGACCCAGTACTTC; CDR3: CASSRYKAETRTTPETQYF
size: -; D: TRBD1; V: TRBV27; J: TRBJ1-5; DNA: TGTGCCAGCAGTTTAAGGGGACAGTCGAGCCAGCCCCAGCATTTT; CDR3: CASSLRGQSSQPQHF
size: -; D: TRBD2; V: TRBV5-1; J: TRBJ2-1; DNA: TGCGCCAGCAGCCCCGGACTAGTAGGAGCGCATGAGCAGTTCTTC; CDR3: CASSPGLVGAHEQFF
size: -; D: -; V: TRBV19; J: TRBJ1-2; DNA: TGTGCCGCGTCGGACAGAGTCTATGGCTACACCTTC; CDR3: CAASDRVYGYTF
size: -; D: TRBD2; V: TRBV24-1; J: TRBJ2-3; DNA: TGTGCCACCAGTAGAGCGGGACCTCAAGATACGCAGTATTTT; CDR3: CATSRAGPQDTQYF
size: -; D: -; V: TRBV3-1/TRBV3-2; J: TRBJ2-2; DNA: TGTGCCAGCAGCCTCGGGGGTGCTAGTCGATTGAACACCGGGGAGCTGTTTTTT; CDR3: CASSLGGASRLNTGELFF
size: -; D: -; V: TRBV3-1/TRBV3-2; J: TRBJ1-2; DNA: TGTGCCAGCAGCCAAGTGGGCCGGGGTGGCTACACCTTC; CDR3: CASSQVGRGGYTF
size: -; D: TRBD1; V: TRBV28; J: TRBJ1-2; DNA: TGTGCCAGCAGTTCGGGACAGGGGAATGGCTACACCTTC; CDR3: CASSSGQGNGYTF
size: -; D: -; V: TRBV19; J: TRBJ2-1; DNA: TGTGCCAGTGAAGAGACCCAGGCCCGTGAGCAGTTCTTC; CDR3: CASEETQAREQFF
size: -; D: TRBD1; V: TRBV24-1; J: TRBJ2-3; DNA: TGTGCCACCACCCTTCTGGGACAGGGGGAGTATTTT; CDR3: CATTLLGQGEYF
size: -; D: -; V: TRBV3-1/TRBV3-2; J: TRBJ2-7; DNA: TGTGCCAGCAGCCAACTCCCCACTCACGTCTACGAGCAGTACTTC; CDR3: CASSQLPTHVYEQYF
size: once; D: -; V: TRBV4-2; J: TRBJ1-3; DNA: TGTGCCAGCAGCCAAGACCGGGACAACTCTTACTCTTCCTCTGGAAACACCATATATTTT; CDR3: CASSQDRDNSYSSSGNTIYF
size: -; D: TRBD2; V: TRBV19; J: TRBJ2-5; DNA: TGTGCCAGTAGTCCTAGCGGCCAAGAGACCCAGTACTTC; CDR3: CASSPSGQETQYF
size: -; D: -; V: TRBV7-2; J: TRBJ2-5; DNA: TGTGCCAGCAGCTCAAGCGGAGGACTCCTACAAGAGACCCAGTACTTC; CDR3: CASSSSGGLLQETQYF
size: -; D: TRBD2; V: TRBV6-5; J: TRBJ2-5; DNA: TGTGCCAGCAGCCCCTCTAGCGGGAGTTTTGAGACCCAGTACTTC; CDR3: CASSPSSGSFETQYF
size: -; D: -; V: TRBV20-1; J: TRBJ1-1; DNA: TGCAGTGCTCGCGGGGACACTGAAGCTTTCTTT; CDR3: CSARGDTEAFF
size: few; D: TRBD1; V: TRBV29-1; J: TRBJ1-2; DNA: TGCAGCGCCGCCGGAGGGGGCATCTATGGCTACACCTTC; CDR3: CSAAGGGIYGYTF
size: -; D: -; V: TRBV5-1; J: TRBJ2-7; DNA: TGCGCCAGCAGCTCCACCACGGGGGTCTCCTACGAGCAGTACTTC; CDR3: CASSSTTGVSYEQYF
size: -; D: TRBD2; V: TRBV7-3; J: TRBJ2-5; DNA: TGTGCCAGCAGCTTCAACGGGAGGGAGACCCAGTACTTC; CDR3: CASSFNGRETQYF
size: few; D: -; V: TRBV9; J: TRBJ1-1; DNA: TGTGCCAGCAGCGTCGACTCCGCCAGGGGCGGGGGTAACACTGAAGCTTTCTTT; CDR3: CASSVDSARGGGNTEAFF
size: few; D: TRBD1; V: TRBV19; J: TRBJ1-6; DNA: TGTGCCAGTAGTACCCGGGACAGGGGGAATTCACCCCTCCACTTT; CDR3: CASSTRDRGNSPLHF
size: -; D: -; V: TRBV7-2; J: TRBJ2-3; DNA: TGTGCCAGCAGACCAACCGGGCTAGCGACAGATACGCAGTATTTT; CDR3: CASRPTGLATDTQYF
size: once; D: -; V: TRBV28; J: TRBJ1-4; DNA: TGTGCCAGCAGTTTCGGGAGCTTTGGGGAAAAACTGTTTTTT; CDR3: CASSFGSFGEKLFF
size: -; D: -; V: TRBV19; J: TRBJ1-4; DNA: TGTGCCAGTAGTTCTCCCCTTGGCAGGGTCTCCGAAAAACTGTTTTTT; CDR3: CASSSPLGRVSEKLFF
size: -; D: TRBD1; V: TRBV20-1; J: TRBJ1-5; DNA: TGCAGTGCTAGTCAGGGGGCGGGTCAGCCCCAGCATTTT; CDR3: CSASQGAGQPQHF
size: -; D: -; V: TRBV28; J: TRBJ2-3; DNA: TGTGCCAGCAGTCCCTCCGTCCCGGGGGGCGCGCAGTATTTT; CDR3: CASSPSVPGGAQYF
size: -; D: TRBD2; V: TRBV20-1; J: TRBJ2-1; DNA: TGCAGTGCTAGTCCCGGGACTAGGTCCGGGCAGTTCTTC; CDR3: CSASPGTRSGQFF